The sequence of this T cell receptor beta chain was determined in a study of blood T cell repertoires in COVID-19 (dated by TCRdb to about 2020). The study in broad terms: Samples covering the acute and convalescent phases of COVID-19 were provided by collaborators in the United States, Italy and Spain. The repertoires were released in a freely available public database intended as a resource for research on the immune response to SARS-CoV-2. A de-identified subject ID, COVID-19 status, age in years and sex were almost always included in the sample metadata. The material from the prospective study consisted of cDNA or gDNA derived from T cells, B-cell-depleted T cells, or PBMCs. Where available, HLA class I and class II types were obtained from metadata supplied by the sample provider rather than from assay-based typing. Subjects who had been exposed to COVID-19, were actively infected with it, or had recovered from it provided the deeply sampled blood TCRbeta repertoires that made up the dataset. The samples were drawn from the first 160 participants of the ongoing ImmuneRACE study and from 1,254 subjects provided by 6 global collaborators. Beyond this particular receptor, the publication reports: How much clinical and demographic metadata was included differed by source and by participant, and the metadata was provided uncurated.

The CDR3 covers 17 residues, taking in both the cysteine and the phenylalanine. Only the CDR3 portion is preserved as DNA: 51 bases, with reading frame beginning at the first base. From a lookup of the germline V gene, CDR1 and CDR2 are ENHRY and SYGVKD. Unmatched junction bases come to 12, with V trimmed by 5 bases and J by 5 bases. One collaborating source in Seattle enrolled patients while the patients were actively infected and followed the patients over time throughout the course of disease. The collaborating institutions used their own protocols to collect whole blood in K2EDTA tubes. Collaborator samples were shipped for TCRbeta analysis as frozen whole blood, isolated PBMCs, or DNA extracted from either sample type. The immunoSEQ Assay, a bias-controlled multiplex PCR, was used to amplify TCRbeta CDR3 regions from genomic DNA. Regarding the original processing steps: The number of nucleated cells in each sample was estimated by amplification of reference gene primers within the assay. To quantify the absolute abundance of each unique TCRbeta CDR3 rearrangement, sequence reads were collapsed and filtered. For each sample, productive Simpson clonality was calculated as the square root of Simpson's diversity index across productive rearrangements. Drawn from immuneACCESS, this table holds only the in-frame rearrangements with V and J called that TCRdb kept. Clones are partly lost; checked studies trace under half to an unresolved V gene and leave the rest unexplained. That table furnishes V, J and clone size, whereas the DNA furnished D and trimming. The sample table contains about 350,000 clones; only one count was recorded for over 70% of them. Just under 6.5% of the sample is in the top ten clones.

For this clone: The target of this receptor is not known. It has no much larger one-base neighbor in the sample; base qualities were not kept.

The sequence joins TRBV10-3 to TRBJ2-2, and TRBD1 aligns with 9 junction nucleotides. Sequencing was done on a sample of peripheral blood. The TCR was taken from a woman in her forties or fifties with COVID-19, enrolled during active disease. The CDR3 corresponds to CAISPIFGGQGTGELFF. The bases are TGTGCCATCAGTCCAATTTTTGGGGGACAGGGAACCGGGGAGCTGTTTTTT.